This T cell receptor (beta chain) came from a study of CD8+ T cells in alopecia areata. The CDR3 runs to 16 residues. V was pared by 5 bases and J by 8 bases, with 25 bases between. CDR1 and CDR2 from the germline V gene are SQVTM and ANQGSEA. Extraction of RNA preceded its reverse transcription into cDNA, which served as the sequencing template. Only in-frame clones appear in the TCRdb table, and some are missing; sequencing was by immunoSEQ multiplex PCR. Of hundreds of thousands of clones listed, roughly two thirds are singletons. The chain combines TRBV29-1 with TRBJ2-1; D remains ambiguous. Source: CD4+ T cells sorted from blood, taken at week 0. This sequence originates from a human donor with alopecia areata. CDR3 residues: CSVQSSRSGLGDEQFF. The CDR3 DNA is TGCAGCGTTCAGTCGTCGCGGTCTGGGCTAGGCGATGAGCAGTTCTTC.